These T cell receptor beta chains were read from a single sample in a study of blood T cells in healthy people across ages. From the 5' RACE reads, TCRdb called clonotypes with MiXCR, one entry per CDR3 protein. Of around 800,000 distinct CDR3 sequences detected, under 30% appear once; the ten largest clones hold roughly 3.1%. This sample also appeared in a second study, on T cells of mothers and their children.

The sequencing sample was made of blood. The receptors were sampled from a boy younger than 18 in good health. The CDR3 runs from the conserved cysteine through the conserved F or W. The order of the fields is D gene, clone size, J gene, V gene, CDR3 DNA, CDR3 protein. D genes are given only for firm matches. Part of the rows lack a size; the others show once, few, many or a class for expanded clones.

>.|.|TRBJ1-5|TRBV7-2
TGTGCCAGCAGCTTATTTGGGCAGAGCGGTCAGCCCCAGCATTTT
CASSLFGQSGQPQHF
>TRBD2|.|TRBJ2-1|TRBV5-1
TGCGCCAGCAGCTCACTAGCGGGGCAGACACTAGAGCAGTTCTTC
CASSSLAGQTLEQFF
>TRBD2|.|TRBJ2-4|TRBV4-1
TGCGCCAGCAGCCAACCCGTCGGGACTAGCGGGGGGCATCATAAAAACATTCAGTACTTC
CASSQPVGTSGGHHKNIQYF
>.|.|TRBJ2-1|TRBV7-9
TGTGCCAGCAGACCAAGCGGGCCCAGATTCAATGAGCAGTTCTTC
CASRPSGPRFNEQFF
>.|.|TRBJ2-1|TRBV12-3/TRBV12-4
TGTGCCAGCAGTTTTGACCTCCGCGATGAGCAGTTCTTC
CASSFDLRDEQFF
>.|few|TRBJ2-1|TRBV28
TGTGCCAGCAGTTCCGGCGTGATAAATGAGCAGTTCTTC
CASSSGVINEQFF
>.|few|TRBJ1-1|TRBV12-3/TRBV12-4
TGTGCCAGCAGTCCACCAGGGCCGTTGAACACTGAAGCTTTCTTT
CASSPPGPLNTEAFF
>TRBD1|few|TRBJ2-7|TRBV27
TGTGCCAGCAGGGGGCGGACAGGGTTCTCCGAGCAGTACTTC
CASRGRTGFSEQYF
>.|.|TRBJ2-7|TRBV12-3/TRBV12-4
TGTGCCAGCAGCCAGGGGACGGGACTTTTCTACGAGCAGTACTTC
CASSQGTGLFYEQYF
>TRBD1|few|TRBJ1-6|TRBV5-5
TGTGCCAGCAGCTTAGGGGGCTTGGATTCACCCCTCCACTTT
CASSLGGLDSPLHF
>.|few|TRBJ2-7|TRBV20-1
TGCAGTGCTAGAGATGTAGGACGGCCTCCCTACGAGCAGTACTTC
CSARDVGRPPYEQYF